The clone carrying this TCR beta chain has more than one count but fewer than ten. The sample is drawn from a study of identical twins. TCRdb fed the 5' RACE reads into MiXCR, producing one record per CDR3 protein. The sample carries around 480,000 distinct CDR3 sequences, around 15% recorded once. CDR3 size: 17 residues. V dropped 1 base and J dropped 5 bases, with 20 bases sitting between them. Germline assignment: CDR1 LNHDA and CDR2 SQIVND (reference sequence). This sample also appeared in a second study, on yellow fever vaccine responses in identical twins.

What was sequenced was CD4+ T cells sorted from blood. The sequence was obtained from a woman between 18 and 29 years old in good health. The chain combines TRBV19 with TRBJ2-5; TRBD1 might be the D (5 bases). CDR3 bases: TGTGCCAGTAGTATAGTTGGCAGTGGGGCAACCAAGGAGACCCAGTACTTC. Translation: CASSIVGSGATKETQYF.